A selection of T cell receptor beta chains follows, all from one sample in a study of tumor-infiltrating lymphocytes in localized non-small cell lung cancer. Sequencing was performed with immunoSEQ multiplex PCR; in TCRdb, only in-frame clones are kept and a portion is missing. The sample lists around 15,000 clones; 80% were seen once. Source material: uninvolved lung tissue not adjacent to the tumor. Source of these receptors: a human donor with non-small cell lung cancer. The CDR3 runs from the conserved cysteine through the conserved F or W.

V: TRBV5-1
J: TRBJ2-7
CDR3: CASSLDIAGPYEQYF

V: TRBV7-9
J: TRBJ2-7
CDR3: CASSQANGYEQYF

V: TRBV7-9
J: TRBJ2-2
CDR3: CASSLPRSGNTGELFF

V: TRBV6-4
J: TRBJ2-2
CDR3: CASSPSPDTGELFF

V: TRBV11-2
J: TRBJ1-1
CDR3: CASSSTENAEAFF

V: TRBV6-6
J: TRBJ2-7
CDR3: CASSYSNGGRAEQYF

V: TRBV15
J: TRBJ2-3
CDR3: CATSSRSRSDTQYF

V: TRBV9
J: TRBJ2-1
CDR3: CASSVGGTEREFF

V: TRBV4-2
J: TRBJ2-1
CDR3: CASSQRFLGSGGNEQFF

V: TRBV11-2
J: TRBJ2-3
CDR3: CASSSNYQGVYTQYF

V: TRBV25-1
J: TRBJ2-1
CDR3: CASSELGQGEKNEQFF

V: TRBV14
J: TRBJ2-1
CDR3: CASSGLAGIVTDEQFF

V: TRBV10-3
J: TRBJ2-1
CDR3: CAISDVFTGARNNEQFF

V: TRBV5-1
J: TRBJ2-2
CDR3: CASSSNGGGFTGELFF

V: TRBV29-1
J: TRBJ1-1
CDR3: CSVSGPVTFF

V: TRBV4-1
J: TRBJ2-3
CDR3: CASSQVPDDTQYF

V: TRBV5-1
J: TRBJ2-7
CDR3: CASSSGLVLDEQYF

V: TRBV18
J: TRBJ2-2
CDR3: CASSPRQGQAGAGGELFF

V: TRBV28
J: TRBJ2-7
CDR3: CASSRTGYEQYF

V: TRBV28
J: TRBJ2-3
CDR3: CASKLGSGREGRDTQYF

V: TRBV5-6
J: TRBJ1-3
CDR3: CASSYRTPGNTIYF

V: TRBV11-2
J: TRBJ2-5
CDR3: CASSLMGRVKAETQYF

V: TRBV5-4
J: TRBJ2-2
CDR3: CASSRYTSGTGELFF

V: TRBV4-2
J: TRBJ1-1
CDR3: CASSPLGGTEAFF

V: TRBV6-1
J: TRBJ1-5
CDR3: CASSTRAADQPQHF

V: TRBV7-2
J: TRBJ2-6
CDR3: CASSSQIRSSGANVLTF

V: TRBV6-1
J: TRBJ2-3
CDR3: CASFGGAGSQYF

V: TRBV5-3
J: TRBJ2-5
CDR3: CARSWETLGLAGSRIKTQYF

V: TRBV5-4
J: TRBJ2-1
CDR3: CASSPLPRTSYDNEQFF

V: TRBV16
J: TRBJ1-5
CDR3: CASSQDVGGGNQPQHF

V: TRBV30
J: TRBJ1-3
CDR3: CAWKKAGNTIYF

V: TRBV10-3
J: TRBJ1-1
CDR3: CAITPGRETEAFF

V: TRBV2
J: TRBJ1-2
CDR3: CAGQRGHSSGYTF